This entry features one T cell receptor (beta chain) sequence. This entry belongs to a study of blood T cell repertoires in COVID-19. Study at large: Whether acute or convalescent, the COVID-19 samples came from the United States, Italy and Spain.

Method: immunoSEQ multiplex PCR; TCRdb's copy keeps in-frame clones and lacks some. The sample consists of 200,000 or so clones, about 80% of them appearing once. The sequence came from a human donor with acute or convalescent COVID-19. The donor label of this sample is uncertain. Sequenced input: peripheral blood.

CDR3 sequence (DNA): TGTGCCAGTAGTAAGGGAGGACAGGGCCCAGCGGGAAAACGGTTCTTC. Its protein product is CASSKGGQGPAGKRFF. This chain joins TRBV19 and TRBJ2-1; a weak D match, TRBD1 (8 bases). Germline CDR1 LNHDA, CDR2 SQIVND (reference sequence). Trimming removed 4 bases from V and 15 bases from J, with 28 bases in between. The CDR3 runs 16 residues.